This T cell receptor beta chain was obtained from a study of blood T cells in healthy people across ages. General study findings and limits: With age, beta diversity per million T cells declined roughly linearly, significantly by approximately 41.

The second PCR ran about 6 to 12 cycles with a sample-barcoded 5' primer and J-beta primers. A 12-random-nucleotide template-switch adaptor tagged each cDNA molecule. Samples each returned at least 3 million CDR3-containing paired-end reads. Using its own MiXCR run on the 5' RACE reads, TCRdb lists one record per CDR3 protein. The data show about 1,500,000 distinct CDR3 sequences, over 25% seen once. This clonotype turned up a few times. Its target is unknown. The sequence derives from a woman under 40 in good health. Sequenced material: blood.

Here the CDR3 reads CASSFSQGTDTQYF. The CDR3 bases are TGTGCCAGCAGTTTTTCGCAGGGGACAGATACGCAGTATTTT. V usage is TRBV12-3 or TRBV12-4 and J usage is TRBJ2-3, with D possibly matching TRBD1 (6 bases). Trimming shortened V by 3 bases and J by 3 bases, and 10 bases separated the two germline ends. The CDR3 has 14 residues.